This T cell receptor beta chain was observed in a study of blood T cell repertoires in COVID-19. Study details: The cDNA or gDNA used as material had been derived from T cells, B-cell-depleted T cells, or PBMCs.

How the authors handled the data: Amplification of reference gene primers was used by the study to estimate nucleated cell counts. The repertoire was sequenced with immunoSEQ multiplex PCR; TCRdb's copy has only in-frame clones and lacks some. V, J and clone size are those of that table, while D and trimming were read from the DNA. Of some 150,000 clones listed, 70% to 85% are singletons. The CDR3 is 14 residues long. Trimming pared 6 bases from V and 4 bases from J, leaving 9 bases between. Germline CDR1 reads KGHDR; CDR2 reads SFDVKD. The sequenced sample was peripheral blood. The chain employs TRBV24-1 and TRBJ1-6; TRBD1 is a possible D gene (5 bases). This sequence originates from a woman aged 60 to 75 with acute or convalescent COVID-19. Written as DNA, the CDR3 is TGTGCCACCAGTCTTGGACAATATAATTCACCCCTCCACTTT. Its translation is CATSLGQYNSPLHF.